This T cell receptor (beta chain) is from a study of neurological immune-mediated disorders. This CDR3 is built from 12 residues. V gave up 0 bases and J gave up 7 bases, with 9 bases separating them. Germline V gives CDR1 DFQATT, CDR2 SNEGSKA (reference sequence). TCRdb analysed the 5' RACE reads with MiXCR anew, one entry per CDR3 protein. The sample lists 50,000 to 70,000 distinct CDR3 sequences, 4.5% occurring once. This clonotype came up many times. The gene calls are TRBV20-1 and TRBJ1-2, with D unresolved. Sequenced material: PBMCs. This sequence was found in a man under 40 with multiple sclerosis. The CDR3 loop is CSARDRSGGYTF. The CDR3 DNA sequence: TGCAGTGCTAGAGATCGGTCCGGTGGCTACACCTTC.